This T cell receptor (beta chain) comes out of a study of naive CD8 T cells in extremely preterm neonates. Germline values: CDR1 GTSNPN, CDR2 SVGIG (reference sequence). The V end lost 0 bases, the J end lost 4 bases, and 10 bases lay between the germline ends. This CDR3 region has 13 residues. Findings of the study overall: Preterm neonate repertoires were significantly less rich by iChao1 than others. CDR3 nucleotide sharing was 2.5% to 3% in preterm, 0.4% term, around 0.033% children, approximately 0.0091% adults.

Elective cesarean births at roughly 35-43 weeks, without labor or membrane rupture, supplied the cord blood. Per sample, roughly 17,000 to 100,000 naive CD8+ cells were sorted. Generated by immunoSEQ multiplex PCR, the TCRdb table keeps only in-frame clones and is missing some. The sample consists of 4,900 or so clones, about 97% of them appearing once. For this clone: Antigen unknown.

The receptor's source is a newborn in good health. Material: naive CD8+ T cells from cord blood. The V gene is TRBV30, the J gene TRBJ2-7, with D hard to call. DNA of the CDR3: TGTGCCTGGAGTGTAGTCAGTAATTACGAGCAGTACTTC. Amino acid sequence: CAWSVVSNYEQYF.